A selection of T cell receptor beta chains follows, all from one sample in a study of control samples from healthy donors and cancer patients. TCRdb's copy holds only in-frame clones and misses some; the assay was immunoSEQ multiplex PCR. The sample contains 55,000 to 80,000 clones, roughly 89% of which appear only once. The specimen was PBMCs. These TCRs come from a man aged 60-69 years with colorectal cancer. CDR3s include the opening cysteine and the closing phenylalanine or tryptophan. Each record gives: clone size, D gene, V gene, J gene, CDR3 protein, CDR3 DNA. The D gene is left open where the match is weak. Clone size is stated in some rows and not others, as once, few, many or a class when expanded.

once,TRBD1,TRBV10-2,TRBJ2-7,CASSETGQGSYEQYF,TGCGCCAGCAGTGAGACGGGACAGGGATCCTACGAGCAGTACTTC
NA,NA,TRBV2,TRBJ2-5,CASSSHRARGETQYF,TGTGCCAGCAGTTCTCACAGAGCCCGGGGAGAGACCCAGTACTTC
once,TRBD2,TRBV30,TRBJ2-7,CAWTGGPPYEQYF,TGTGCCTGGACGGGGGGACCCCCCTACGAGCAGTACTTC
NA,NA,TRBV12-3/TRBV12-4,TRBJ2-3,CASSFSAETQYF,TGTGCCAGCAGTTTTTCGGCAGAGACGCAGTATTTT
NA,TRBD1,TRBV5-8,TRBJ2-2,CASSLTGAANTGELFF,TGTGCCAGCAGTTTGACAGGGGCCGCGAACACCGGGGAGCTGTTTTTT
NA,TRBD1,TRBV27,TRBJ1-2,CASSLASGQGASGYTF,TGTGCCAGCAGTTTAGCATCTGGACAGGGGGCTAGCGGCTACACCTTC
NA,TRBD1,TRBV7-6,TRBJ2-1,CASSLEGQGRNEQFF,TGTGCCAGCAGCTTAGAGGGACAGGGGCGGAATGAGCAGTTCTTC
NA,NA,TRBV7-2,TRBJ2-7,CASSLVLQGTYEQYF,TGTGCCAGCAGCTTAGTCTTGCAGGGAACCTACGAGCAGTACTTC
NA,TRBD1,TRBV4-1,TRBJ1-2,CASSQDQGGGYGYTF,TGCGCCAGCAGCCAAGATCAGGGGGGAGGCTATGGCTACACCTTC
NA,NA,TRBV28,TRBJ2-1,CAISGFNEQFF,TGTGCCATCTCGGGGTTCAATGAGCAGTTCTTC
NA,NA,TRBV12-3/TRBV12-4,TRBJ2-3,CASQSTDTQYF,TGTGCCAGTCAAAGCACAGATACGCAGTATTTT